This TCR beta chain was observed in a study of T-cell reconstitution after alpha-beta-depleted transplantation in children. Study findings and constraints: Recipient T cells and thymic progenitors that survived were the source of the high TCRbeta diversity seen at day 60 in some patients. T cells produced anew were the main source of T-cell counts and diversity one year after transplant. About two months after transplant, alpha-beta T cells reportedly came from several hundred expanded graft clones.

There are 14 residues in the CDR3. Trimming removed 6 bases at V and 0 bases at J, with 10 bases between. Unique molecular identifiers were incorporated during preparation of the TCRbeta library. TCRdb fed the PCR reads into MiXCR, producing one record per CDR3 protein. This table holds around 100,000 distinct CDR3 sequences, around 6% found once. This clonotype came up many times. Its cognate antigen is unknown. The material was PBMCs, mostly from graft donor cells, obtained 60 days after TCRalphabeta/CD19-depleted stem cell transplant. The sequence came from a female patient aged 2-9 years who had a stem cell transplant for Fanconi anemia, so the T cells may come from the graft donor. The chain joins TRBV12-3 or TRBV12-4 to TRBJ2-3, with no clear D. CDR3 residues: CASRVLVSTDTQYF. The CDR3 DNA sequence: TGTGCCAGCAGGGTCTTGGTTAGCACAGATACGCAGTATTTT.